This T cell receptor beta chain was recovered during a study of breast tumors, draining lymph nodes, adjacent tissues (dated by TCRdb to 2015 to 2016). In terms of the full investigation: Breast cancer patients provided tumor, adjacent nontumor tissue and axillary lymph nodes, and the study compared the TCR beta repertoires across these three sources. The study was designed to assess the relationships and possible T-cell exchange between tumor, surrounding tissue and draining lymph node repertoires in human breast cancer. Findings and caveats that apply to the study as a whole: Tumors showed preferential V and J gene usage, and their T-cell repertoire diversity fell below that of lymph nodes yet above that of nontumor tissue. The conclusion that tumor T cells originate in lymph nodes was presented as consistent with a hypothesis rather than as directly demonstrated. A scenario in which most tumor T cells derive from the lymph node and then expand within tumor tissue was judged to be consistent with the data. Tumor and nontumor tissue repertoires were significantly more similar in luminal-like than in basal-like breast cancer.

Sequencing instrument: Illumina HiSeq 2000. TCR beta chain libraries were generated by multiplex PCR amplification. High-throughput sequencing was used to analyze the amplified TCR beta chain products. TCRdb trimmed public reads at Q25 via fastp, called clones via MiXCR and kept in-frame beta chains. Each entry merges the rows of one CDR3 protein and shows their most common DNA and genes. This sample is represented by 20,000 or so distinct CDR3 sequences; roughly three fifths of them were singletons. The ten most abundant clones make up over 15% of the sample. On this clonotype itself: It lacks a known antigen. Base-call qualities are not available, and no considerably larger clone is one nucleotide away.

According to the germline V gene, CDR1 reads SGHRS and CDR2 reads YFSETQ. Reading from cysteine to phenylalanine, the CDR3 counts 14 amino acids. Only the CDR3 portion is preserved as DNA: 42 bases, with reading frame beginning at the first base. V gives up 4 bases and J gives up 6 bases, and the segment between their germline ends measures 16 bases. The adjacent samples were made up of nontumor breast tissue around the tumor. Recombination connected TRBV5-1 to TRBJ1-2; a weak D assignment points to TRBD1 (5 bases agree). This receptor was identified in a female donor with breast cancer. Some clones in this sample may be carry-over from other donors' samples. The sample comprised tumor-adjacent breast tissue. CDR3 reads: CASSRTGTGNGYTF. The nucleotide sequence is TGCGCCAGCAGCCGAACTGGGACCGGGAATGGCTACACCTTC. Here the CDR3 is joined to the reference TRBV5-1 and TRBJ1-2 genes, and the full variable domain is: KAGVTQTPRYLIKTRGQQVTLSCSPISGHRSVSWYQQTPGQGLQFLFEYFSETQRNKGNFPGRFSGRQFSNSRSEMNVSTLELGDSALYLCASSRTGTGNGYTFGSGTRLTVV.